This section outlines one T cell receptor (beta chain) sequence together with its context. This sample is drawn from a study of blood T cell repertoires in COVID-19. Background on the study: Material from acute and convalescent COVID-19 was sourced from the United States, Italy and Spain. PBMCs, B-cell-depleted T cells, or T cells provided the cDNA or gDNA that made up the material.

Authors' analysis steps: Counts of nucleated cells, estimated from reference gene primer amplification, were obtained. The table came from immunoSEQ multiplex PCR; TCRdb's copy has only in-frame clones and leaves some out. D and trimming come from the DNA, and the V and J calls and clone size come from that table. The top ten hold roughly 14% of the sample, which has about 97,000 clones, around nine tenths seen once. Unmatched junction bases numbered 25, after V lost 4 bases and J lost 4 bases. This CDR3 region has 22 residues. The germline V gene encodes CDR1 SGDLS and CDR2 YYNGEE. Sequenced material: peripheral blood. V usage is TRBV9 and J usage is TRBJ2-2; 10 nucleotides line up with TRBD1. This clonotype was sampled from a human donor in a cohort sampled during active COVID-19. In DNA, the CDR3 is TGTGCCAGCAGCATAGCAGACAGGGGGCGAATTCGAGGGGTCCGCCTCACCGGGGAGCTGTTTTTT. As protein: CASSIADRGRIRGVRLTGELFF. Filled out from reference TRBV9 and TRBJ2-2, the complete variable domain reads DSGVTQTPKHLITATGQRVTLRCSPRSGDLSVYWYQQSLDQGLQFLIQYYNGEERAKGNILERFSAQQFPDLHSELNLSSLELGDSALYFCASSIADRGRIRGVRLTGELFFGEGSRLTVL.